These T cell receptor beta chains were read from a single sample in a study of human T cells and chemical hapten exposure. Each CDR3 protein is one row after TCRdb ran MiXCR on the RACE reads. The sample comprises 35,000 to 45,000 distinct CDR3 sequences, roughly 12% of which are singletons, and roughly 2% rests with the top ten. The starting material was whole blood, obtained in connection with sensitization to the hapten diphenylcyclopropenone (DPC). All receptors derive from a middle-aged woman with alopecia areata. Some clones in this sample may be carry-over from other donors' samples. The CDR3 runs from the conserved cysteine through the conserved F or W.

TRBJ2-7,TRBV28,CATRGGTYEQYF
TRBJ1-1,TRBV29-1,CSVWDRDNTEAFF
TRBJ2-5,TRBV4-1,CASSQGQEALQGTQYF
TRBJ1-2,TRBV29-1,CSVIGGQGERRSGYTF
TRBJ1-1,TRBV4-1,CASSQDPTGGNTEAFF
TRBJ1-6,TRBV28,CASRPMGSYNSPLHF
TRBJ2-7,TRBV29-1,CSVVTSGVYEQYF
TRBJ2-5,TRBV29-1,CSVASGKETQYF
TRBJ2-3,TRBV29-1,CSIRANPDTQYF
TRBJ2-4,TRBV28,CASSSSTGTGKNIQYF
TRBJ1-1,TRBV28,CASSVRMNTEAFF
TRBJ2-5,TRBV9,CASSVEGRAGGLETQYF
TRBJ2-2,TRBV29-1,CSVVGGATGELFF
TRBJ2-1,TRBV7-9,CASSKKDRENEQFF
TRBJ2-1,TRBV7-3,CASSLDRGEYNEQFF
TRBJ2-7,TRBV28,CASRAPETYEQYF
TRBJ1-4,TRBV4-1,CASSQLQGTGGEKLFF
TRBJ2-1,TRBV11-2,CASSFLGLAASPSYNEQFF
TRBJ1-2,TRBV29-1,CSAWDRSNYGYTF
TRBJ2-7,TRBV29-1,CSVEAITGREQYF
TRBJ2-7,TRBV5-1,CASSPDAAYEQYF